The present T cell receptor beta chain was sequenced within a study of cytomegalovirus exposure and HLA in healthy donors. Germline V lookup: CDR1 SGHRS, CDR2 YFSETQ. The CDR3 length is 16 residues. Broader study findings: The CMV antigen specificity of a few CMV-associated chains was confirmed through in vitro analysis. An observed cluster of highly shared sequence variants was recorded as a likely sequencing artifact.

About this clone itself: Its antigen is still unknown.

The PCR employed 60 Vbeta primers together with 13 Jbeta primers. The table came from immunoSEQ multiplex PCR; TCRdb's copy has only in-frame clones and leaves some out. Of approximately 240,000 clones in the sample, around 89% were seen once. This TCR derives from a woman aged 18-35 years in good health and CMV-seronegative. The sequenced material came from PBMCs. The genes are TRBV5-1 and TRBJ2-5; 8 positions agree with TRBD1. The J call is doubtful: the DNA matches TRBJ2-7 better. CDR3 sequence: CASSLAGQGATYEQYF. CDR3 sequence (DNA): TGCGCCAGCAGCTTGGCCGGGCAGGGGGCAACGTACGAGCAGTACTTC.